The source of this T cell receptor beta chain is a study of shared clonotypes between healthy human individuals. Donors were healthy HIV-negative adults without recent acute infections or vaccinations. Division of CD4+ cells produced a CD45RA+ naive subset and a CD45RA-negative memory subset. The CDR3 loop spans 15 amino acids. V trimming: 5 bases; J trimming: 1 base; junction bases outside the gene matches: 5. Looked up from germline, CDR1 is MNHNY and CDR2 is SVGAGI (reference sequence). Concerning this clone itself: Its matching antigen is unknown.

In the authors' methods: Filtering differed for immunoSEQ, which gave only junction sequences without quality scores. The protocol was immunoSEQ multiplex PCR, while the TCRdb copy is restricted to in-frame clones and leaves out a portion. That table supplies the V and J calls and clone size; D and trimming were determined from the DNA. The sample lists a few hundred thousand clones, almost 97% occurring once. Study-wide results and limits: Estimated richness values were generally larger in naive subsets than in memory subsets.

The sequence derives from a woman in her thirties in good health. The V and J genes are TRBV6-6 and TRBJ2-3; 8 positions match TRBD1. Sequenced: naive CD4+ T cells sorted from blood. The sample's subset: CD45RA+ positively selected. The CDR3 region has the DNA TGTGCCAGCAGTGACCCGGGACAGGGCACAGATACGCAGTATTTT. Its protein product is CASSDPGQGTDTQYF.